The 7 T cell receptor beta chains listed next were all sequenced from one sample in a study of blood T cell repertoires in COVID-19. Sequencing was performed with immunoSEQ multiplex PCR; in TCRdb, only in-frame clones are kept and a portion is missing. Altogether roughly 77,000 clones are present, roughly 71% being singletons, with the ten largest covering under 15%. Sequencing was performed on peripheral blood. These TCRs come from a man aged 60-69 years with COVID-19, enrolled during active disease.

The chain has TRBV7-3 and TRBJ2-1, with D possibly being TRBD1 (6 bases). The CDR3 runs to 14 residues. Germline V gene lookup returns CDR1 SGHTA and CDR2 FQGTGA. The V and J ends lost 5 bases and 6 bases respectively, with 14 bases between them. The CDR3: CASSQTGFGNEQFF. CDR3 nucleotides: TGTGCCAGCAGCCAAACAGGGTTCGGCAATGAGCAGTTCTTC.

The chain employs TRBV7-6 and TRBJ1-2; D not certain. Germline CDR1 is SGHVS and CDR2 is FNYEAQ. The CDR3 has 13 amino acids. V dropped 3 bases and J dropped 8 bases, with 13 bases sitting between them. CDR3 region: CASSFGVLEGYTF. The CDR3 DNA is TGTGCCAGCAGCTTCGGGGTTTTAGAAGGCTACACCTTC.

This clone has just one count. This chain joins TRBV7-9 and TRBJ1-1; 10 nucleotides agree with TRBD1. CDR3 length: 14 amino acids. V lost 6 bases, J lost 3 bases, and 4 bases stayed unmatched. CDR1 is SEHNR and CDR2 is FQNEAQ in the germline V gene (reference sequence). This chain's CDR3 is CASRGGQGDTEAFF. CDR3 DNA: TGTGCCAGCAGGGGTGGACAGGGGGACACTGAAGCTTTCTTT.

This CDR3 is CASITGQGGNTEAFF. The CDR3 nucleotides are TGTGCCAGCATTACGGGACAGGGAGGGAACACTGAAGCTTTCTTT. V usage is TRBV7-9 and J usage is TRBJ1-1; 9 nucleotides align to TRBD1. The germline V gene encodes CDR1 SEHNR and CDR2 FQNEAQ (reference sequence). The V gene end was trimmed by 7 bases and the J gene end by 1 base; junction bases not matched to a gene: 7. The CDR3 spans 15 residues.

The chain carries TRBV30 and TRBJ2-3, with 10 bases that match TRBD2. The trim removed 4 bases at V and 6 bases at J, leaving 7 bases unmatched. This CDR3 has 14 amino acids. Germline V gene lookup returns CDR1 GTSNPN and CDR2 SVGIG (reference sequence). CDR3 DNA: TGTGCCTGGACTAGCGGGGGCCCTTGGGATACGCAGTATTTT. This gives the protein CAWTSGGPWDTQYF.

The CDR3 loop reads CASAHRVGNTIYF. The CDR3 DNA is TGTGCCAGCGCCCACAGGGTAGGAAACACCATATATTTT. The chain carries TRBV5-5 and TRBJ1-3; the D gene is possibly TRBD1 (6 bases). This CDR3 contains 13 residues. Germline V gene lookup returns CDR1 SGHKS and CDR2 YYEKEE (reference sequence). Trimming shortened V by 7 bases and J by 4 bases, and 12 bases separated the two germline ends.

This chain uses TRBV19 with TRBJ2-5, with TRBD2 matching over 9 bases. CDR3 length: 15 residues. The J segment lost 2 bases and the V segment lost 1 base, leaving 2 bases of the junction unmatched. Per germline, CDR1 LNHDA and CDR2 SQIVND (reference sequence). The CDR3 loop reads CASSIGAGGQETQYF. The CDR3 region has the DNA TGTGCCAGTAGTATAGGAGCGGGGGGACAAGAGACCCAGTACTTC.